The T cell receptor (beta chain) under discussion was sequenced for a study of regulatory T cells in long-lasting Graves disease. Study information: Duration of antithyroid drug therapy among newly diagnosed Graves' patients was under 3 months.

CDR3 length: 14 amino acids. Germline CDR1 reads SNHLY; CDR2 reads FYNNEI. In building TCR beta libraries, iRepertoire HTBI primers were used together with Arm-PCR of CDR3 regions. TCRdb processed the multiplex PCR reads anew with MiXCR; each CDR3 protein has one entry. The sample lists 500,000 or so distinct CDR3 sequences, approximately 15% occurring once. Time point denoted: newly diagnosed GD, antithyroid drugs for less than 3 months. Extracted RNA from PBMCs served as the source of the TCR library. This clonotype was recorded many times. The junction departs from germline at one end; a sequencing error may be responsible. The same sample was also used in a study of T cells in Graves' hyperthyroidism and ophthalmopathy. From that paper: In making diagnoses, clinical symptoms, serum thyroxine and TRAb, thyroid ultrasound and orbital computed tomography were all used. Initially, a first-round RT-PCR of the TCR CDR3 employed the HTBI primer set.

The specimen comprised peripheral blood mononuclear cells (PBMCs), sampled at new diagnosis, from a patient treated with antithyroid drugs. The receptor was derived from a woman aged 45-59 years with Graves disease. This chain uses TRBV2 with TRBJ2-7; D call uncertain. The CDR3 sequence is CASSEFPGSHEQYF. The CDR3 DNA follows: TGTGCCAGCAGTGAATTCCCAGGCTCCCACGAGCAGTACTTC.